One and the same sample provided the 5 T cell receptor beta chains below, sequenced in a study of regulatory T cells in long-lasting Graves disease. The time point denotes: newly diagnosed GD, antithyroid drugs for less than 3 months. PBMC RNA served as the TCR library source. According to the study, TCR beta libraries were built with iRepertoire HTBI primers and CDR3-region Arm-PCR. TCRdb re-called the multiplex PCR reads with MiXCR, one entry per CDR3 protein. This table has under 450,000 distinct CDR3 sequences, about 10% appearing once. The same data also went into a second study, on T cells in Graves' hyperthyroidism and ophthalmopathy.

Sequencing used peripheral blood mononuclear cells (PBMCs), obtained at new diagnosis, from a patient treated with antithyroid drugs. These receptors were obtained from a woman aged 18-30 years with Graves disease.

This clonotype was seen repeatedly, ten times or more. The V gene is TRBV6-5, the J gene TRBJ1-2; 7 bases fit TRBD1. With 4 bases clipped from V and 3 bases from J, the junction kept 5 bases outside the gene matches. From germline, CDR1 is MNHEY and CDR2 SVGAGI. CDR3 size: 14 residues. This CDR3 reads CASSLNRGDYGYTF. The CDR3 DNA reads as TGTGCCAGCAGTTTGAACAGGGGCGACTATGGCTACACCTTC.

This clonotype was picked up many times. This chain links TRBV28 with TRBJ1-1; D unclear. The ends were cut back, 8 bases at V and 1 base at J, with 8 bases in the middle. The germline V gene encodes CDR1 MDHEN and CDR2 SYDVKM. The CDR3 is 12 residues long. This CDR3 reads CASAVKNTEAFF. CDR3 nucleotides: TGTGCCAGCGCAGTGAAGAACACTGAAGCTTTCTTT. The variable domain in full, completed from reference TRBV28 and TRBJ1-1, reads DVKVTQSSRYLVKRTGEKVFLECVQDMDHENMFWYRQDPGLGLRLIYFSYDVKMKEKGDIPEGYSVSREKKERFSLILESASTNQTSMYLCASAVKNTEAFFGQGTRLTVV.

In this sample, this clonotype turned up many times. The gene calls are TRBV20-1 and TRBJ2-1; D is uncertain. Trimming cost V 1 base and J 3 bases, with 10 bases left between them. Looked up from germline, CDR1 is DFQATT and CDR2 is SNEGSKA (reference sequence). The CDR3 is 14 residues long. CDR3 loop: CSARVSEYYNEQFF. Here the CDR3 DNA reads TGCAGTGCTAGAGTGTCGGAATACTACAATGAGCAGTTCTTC.

About this clonotype: Being one base from a much bigger clone, this may be a read error. This chain uses TRBV6-5 with TRBJ2-2, with a possible D match to TRBD2 (6 bases). Germline CDR1 is MNHEY and CDR2 is SVGAGI. This CDR3 contains 15 residues. V lost 2 bases and J 6 bases, leaving 13 bases between the germline ends. The CDR3 spells CASSYGLARAGELFF. For the CDR3, the DNA is TGTGCCAGCAGTTACGGGCTAGCGAGAGCCGGGGAGCTGTTTTTT.

The gene calls are TRBV3-1 and TRBJ2-2; D gene uncertain. V was shortened by 1 base and J by 7 bases, with 19 bases between the two germline ends. CDR1 is LGHDT and CDR2 is YNNKEL in the germline V gene (reference sequence). This CDR3 is 17 amino acids long. In nucleotides, the CDR3 is TGTGCCAGCAGCCAAGGGGGTGCTACGATTGAAAGCGGGGAGCTGTTTTTT. Translated, it gives CASSQGGATIESGELFF.